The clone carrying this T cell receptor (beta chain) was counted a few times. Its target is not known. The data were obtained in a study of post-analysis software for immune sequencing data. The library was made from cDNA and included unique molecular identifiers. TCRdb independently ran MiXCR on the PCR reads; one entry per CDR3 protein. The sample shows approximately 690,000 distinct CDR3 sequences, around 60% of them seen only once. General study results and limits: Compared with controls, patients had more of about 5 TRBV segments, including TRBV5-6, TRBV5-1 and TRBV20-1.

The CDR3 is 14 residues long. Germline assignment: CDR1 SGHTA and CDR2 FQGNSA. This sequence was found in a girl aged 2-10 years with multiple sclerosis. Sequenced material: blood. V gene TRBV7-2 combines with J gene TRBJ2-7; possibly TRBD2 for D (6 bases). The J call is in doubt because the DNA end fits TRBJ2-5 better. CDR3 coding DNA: TGTGCCAGCAGCTTGGCGGGGTTGCCAGGGACCCAGTACTTC. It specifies CASSLAGLPGTQYF.